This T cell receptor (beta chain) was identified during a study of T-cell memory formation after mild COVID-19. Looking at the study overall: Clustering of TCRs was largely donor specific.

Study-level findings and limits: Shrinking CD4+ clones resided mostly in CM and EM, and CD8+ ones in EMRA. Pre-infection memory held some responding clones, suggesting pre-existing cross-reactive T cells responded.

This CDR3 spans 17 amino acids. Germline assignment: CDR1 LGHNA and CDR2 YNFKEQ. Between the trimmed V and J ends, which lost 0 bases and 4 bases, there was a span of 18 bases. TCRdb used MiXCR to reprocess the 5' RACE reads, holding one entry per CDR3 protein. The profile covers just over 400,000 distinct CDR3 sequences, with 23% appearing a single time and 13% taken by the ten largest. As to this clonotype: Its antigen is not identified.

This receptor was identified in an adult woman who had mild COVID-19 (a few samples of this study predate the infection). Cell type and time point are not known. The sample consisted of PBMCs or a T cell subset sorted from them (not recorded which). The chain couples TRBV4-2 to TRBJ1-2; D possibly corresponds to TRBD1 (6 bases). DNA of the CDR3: TGTGCCAGCAGCCAAGACAGGGGACAACCCGACTTCTATGGCTACACCTTC. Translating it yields CASSQDRGQPDFYGYTF.